The rows below give T cell receptor beta chains drawn from one sample of a study of shared clonotypes between healthy human individuals. The assay was immunoSEQ multiplex PCR, and TCRdb's table has in-frame clones only and misses some. Among approximately 640,000 clones, about two thirds were seen once, and the ten largest hold approximately 2%. Sequenced material: memory CD4+ T cells sorted from blood. These receptors were taken from a woman aged 30 to 39 in good health. CDR3s include the opening cysteine and the closing phenylalanine or tryptophan. D genes are given only for firm matches. Clone size, where shown, is once, few, many, or a class for clones that have expanded.

DNA	CDR3	length	D	size	V	J
TGCGCCAGCAGCTTGGAAACTCTAGCGGGTTACAATGAGCAGTTCTTC	CASSLETLAGYNEQFF	16	TRBD2	NA	TRBV5-1	TRBJ2-1
TGCAGCGTTACAGGCTCTGGGGCCAACGTCCTGACTTTC	CSVTGSGANVLTF	13	NA	few	TRBV29-1	TRBJ2-6
TGTGCCAGCAGTAACTCGACTAGCGGGAGTTCATACAATGAGCAGTTCTTC	CASSNSTSGSSYNEQFF	17	TRBD2	NA	TRBV25-1	TRBJ2-1
TGTGCCAGCAGCTTCCTGGACAGAAATCAGCCCCAGCATTTT	CASSFLDRNQPQHF	14	NA	NA	TRBV7-8	TRBJ1-5
TGTGCCAGTAAACGGAGCAATCAGCCCCAGCATTTT	CASKRSNQPQHF	12	NA	NA	TRBV19	TRBJ1-5
TGTGCCAGCAGTGAACTTGGGACCTCTGGGGCCAACGTCCTGACTTTC	CASSELGTSGANVLTF	16	NA	NA	TRBV2	TRBJ2-6
TGTGCCAGCAGTTTTGGGGGGTATCAGCCCCAGCATTTT	CASSFGGYQPQHF	13	NA	NA	TRBV28	TRBJ1-5
TGTGCCACGAAAAACAGATTGAACACTGAAGCTTTCTTT	CATKNRLNTEAFF	13	NA	NA	TRBV2	TRBJ1-1
TGCGCCAGCAGCTTGAGTGGGACAGGGGGCTTCTATGGCTACACCTTC	CASSLSGTGGFYGYTF	16	TRBD1	NA	TRBV5-1	TRBJ1-2
TGTGCCAGCAGCTTAACAGAAACTGGCGAGCAGTTCTTC	CASSLTETGEQFF	13	NA	few	TRBV7-8	TRBJ2-1
TGTGCCAGCAGTGAAGGCGGACAACCGCTTGAAAAACTGTTTTTT	CASSEGGQPLEKLFF	15	NA	NA	TRBV25-1	TRBJ1-4
TGTGCCAGCAGGACAGGGGGCAGTGGCACAGATACGCAGTATTTT	CASRTGGSGTDTQYF	15	TRBD1	NA	TRBV28	TRBJ2-3
TGTGCCAGCAGGGACCCCGCAGCTAACACTGAAGCTTTCTTT	CASRDPAANTEAFF	14	NA	NA	TRBV6-1	TRBJ1-1
TGCAGCGTTGAAGAGGGCAGGGGGTGGGAGACCCAGTACTTC	CSVEEGRGWETQYF	14	TRBD1	NA	TRBV29-1	TRBJ2-5
TGCGCCAGCAGCCCCGACAGGAGCTCCTACAATGAGCAGTTCTTC	CASSPDRSSYNEQFF	15	NA	many	TRBV5-1	TRBJ2-1
TGTGCCAGCAGCAACCGAGTCCAGGCGCGAGGCTCCTACGAGCAGTACTTC	CASSNRVQARGSYEQYF	17	NA	many	TRBV21-1	TRBJ2-7
TGTGCCAGCAGCCCCGGGACCGATTTTTCGGGGGAGCAGTTCTTC	CASSPGTDFSGEQFF	15	NA	NA	TRBV5-8	TRBJ2-1
TGTGCCAGCAGCCAAGATCCCGGACAGGGGTCTTATGGCTACACCTTC	CASSQDPGQGSYGYTF	16	TRBD1	once	TRBV14	TRBJ1-2
TGTGCCAGCAGGAAGGACAGTATTTCCTCCAATGAGCAGTTCTTC	CASRKDSISSNEQFF	15	NA	NA	TRBV6-4	TRBJ2-1
TGTGCCAGCACCGGACAGGGGGGCCTGTACGAGCAGTACTTC	CASTGQGGLYEQYF	14	TRBD1	many	TRBV28	TRBJ2-7
TGTGCCAGTAGTATAATTGGGGATGGTCAGCCCCAGCATTTT	CASSIIGDGQPQHF	14	NA	NA	TRBV19	TRBJ1-5
TGTGCCAGCAGTATGGGGGGCGGGAGAGCCTACAATGAGCAGTTCTTC	CASSMGGGRAYNEQFF	16	NA	NA	TRBV5-4	TRBJ2-1
TGCAGTGCTAGCGGACACGAAGCTTTCTTT	CSASGHEAFF	10	NA	NA	TRBV20-1	TRBJ1-1
TGTGCCAGCAGCGAAGGACGGAGCGCCCCCTACGAGCAGTACTTC	CASSEGRSAPYEQYF	15	NA	NA	TRBV25-1	TRBJ2-7
TGTGCCAGCAGCCCATCAGGACCGACTAATGAGCAGTTCTTC	CASSPSGPTNEQFF	14	NA	few	TRBV7-2	TRBJ2-1
TGTGCCAGCAGTTCCGGACTAGCGGGCCAGTACTTC	CASSSGLAGQYF	12	TRBD2	few	TRBV28	TRBJ2-5
TGTGCCAGCAGTTTACCGGGGAAGCAGCCCCAGCATTTT	CASSLPGKQPQHF	13	NA	once	TRBV28	TRBJ1-5
TGTGCCAGCAGCCTGGGCCCAGACAATGAGCAGTTCTTC	CASSLGPDNEQFF	13	NA	once	TRBV7-9	TRBJ2-1
TGCGCCAGCAGCTTGGGATCGGGGAGCTATGGCTACACCTTC	CASSLGSGSYGYTF	14	NA	NA	TRBV5-1	TRBJ1-2
TGTGCCAGTCGACTTCGCGGGGGGGAAGGCTCAGGCGAGCAGTACTTC	CASRLRGGEGSGEQYF	16	TRBD2	NA	TRBV2	TRBJ2-7
TGCGCCAGCGGTGACAGTAGTATAGGCTACAATGAGCAGTTCTTC	CASGDSSIGYNEQFF	15	NA	NA	TRBV5-1	TRBJ2-1
TGCGCCAGCAGCCCTGCCCCAGCTAGCCAAGACTACGAGCAGTACTTC	CASSPAPASQDYEQYF	16	NA	NA	TRBV5-1	TRBJ2-7
TGTGCCAGCAGCCAGGGGGGAGATCCTTACAATGAGCAGTTCTTC	CASSQGGDPYNEQFF	15	NA	NA	TRBV25-1	TRBJ2-1
TGCGCCAGCAGTGCCTACTCTAGCCCGGGCTCCTACGAGCAGTACTTC	CASSAYSSPGSYEQYF	16	NA	NA	TRBV10-2	TRBJ2-7
TGCGCCAGCAGCTTTGGGGGGCGTAGTGAGACCCAGTACTTC	CASSFGGRSETQYF	14	NA	NA	TRBV5-1	TRBJ2-5
TGTGCCAGCAGTTACAGCTTCGGGACTAGCGGCTACGAGCAGTACTTC	CASSYSFGTSGYEQYF	16	TRBD2	NA	TRBV6-5	TRBJ2-7
TGTGCCAGCAGCCCCCTGCGGGCGTACACCGGGGAGCTGTTTTTT	CASSPLRAYTGELFF	15	NA	NA	TRBV7-8	TRBJ2-2
TGCGCCAGCAGCGCGTCGACAGGGGGCTACACCGAGCAGTACTTC	CASSASTGGYTEQYF	15	TRBD1	NA	TRBV5-1	TRBJ2-7
TGTGCCAGTAGTGACACGGTGGTGGGCCAGGGCACTGAAGCTTTCTTT	CASSDTVVGQGTEAFF	16	NA	NA	TRBV19	TRBJ1-1
TGTGCCAGCAGTGAGAGCCGCACAGATACGCAGTATTTT	CASSESRTDTQYF	13	NA	NA	TRBV6-1	TRBJ2-3
TGTGCCAGCAGGCGGGAGCTAGACACCGGGGAGCTGTTTTTT	CASRRELDTGELFF	14	TRBD2	NA	TRBV6-1	TRBJ2-2
TGCGCCAGCAGTAGGACGGAACTGAACACTGAAGCTTTCTTT	CASSRTELNTEAFF	14	NA	few	TRBV10-1	TRBJ1-1
TGTGCCAGCAGTTCATCAGAGACCCAGTACTTC	CASSSSETQYF	11	NA	NA	TRBV6-1	TRBJ2-5
TGTGCCAGCAGTTTCCGCCCGAACACCGGGGAGCTGTTTTTT	CASSFRPNTGELFF	14	NA	NA	TRBV28	TRBJ2-2
TGCAGCGGTCTAATAGGGGTTTCCTACGAGCAGTACTTC	CSGLIGVSYEQYF	13	NA	NA	TRBV29-1	TRBJ2-7
TGCGCCAGCAGTGTAGCGGGGTCCTACAATGAGCAGTTCTTC	CASSVAGSYNEQFF	14	TRBD2	NA	TRBV5-1	TRBJ2-1
TGTGCCAGCAGTTTCTACACAGGTGAAGGTCAGCCCCAGCATTTT	CASSFYTGEGQPQHF	15	NA	NA	TRBV11-2	TRBJ1-5
TGTGCCAGCTCACAGGCCACAGGAACTAATGAAAAACTGTTTTTT	CASSQATGTNEKLFF	15	NA	NA	TRBV18	TRBJ1-4
TGTGCCAGTAGGACAGAAGGAAACACCATATATTTT	CASRTEGNTIYF	12	NA	few	TRBV19	TRBJ1-3
TGTGCCAGTACCCCCCGGACAGGGAAGACCCAGTACTTC	CASTPRTGKTQYF	13	TRBD1	NA	TRBV19	TRBJ2-5
TGTGCCAGCAGTTCCCCCCCTAGTGAGCAGTTCTTC	CASSSPPSEQFF	12	NA	once	TRBV28	TRBJ2-1
TGTGCCAGCAGCTCCTTAGGAGGGCCCCCCGGGGAGCTGTTTTTT	CASSSLGGPPGELFF	15	NA	NA	TRBV14	TRBJ2-2
TGTGCCAGCAGCTTTGACTTCGATGACATTCAGTACTTC	CASSFDFDDIQYF	13	NA	NA	TRBV13	TRBJ2-4
TGTGCCAGCAGCCTTGGACTGAGCACAAATACGCAGTATTTT	CASSLGLSTNTQYF	14	NA	NA	TRBV28	TRBJ2-3
TGCGCCAGCAGCTTGGGTCAGGGTCGGGGCTACACCTTC	CASSLGQGRGYTF	13	NA	NA	TRBV5-1	TRBJ1-2
TGTGCCACCAGCAGAGTTACAGGCTCCTACGAGCAGTACTTC	CATSRVTGSYEQYF	14	NA	NA	TRBV15	TRBJ2-7
TGTGCCAGCACCCCGGAGGGACAGGGGGCTTCTGAAGCTTTCTTT	CASTPEGQGASEAFF	15	TRBD1	few	TRBV2	TRBJ1-1
TGTGCCAGCAGTACGGGACAGGGATTACCTAACTATGGCTACACCTTC	CASSTGQGLPNYGYTF	16	TRBD1	NA	TRBV28	TRBJ1-2
TGTGCCAGCAGCCTACTTGATAGGGGGAGTATCAATGAGCAGTTCTTC	CASSLLDRGSINEQFF	16	NA	NA	TRBV5-4	TRBJ2-1